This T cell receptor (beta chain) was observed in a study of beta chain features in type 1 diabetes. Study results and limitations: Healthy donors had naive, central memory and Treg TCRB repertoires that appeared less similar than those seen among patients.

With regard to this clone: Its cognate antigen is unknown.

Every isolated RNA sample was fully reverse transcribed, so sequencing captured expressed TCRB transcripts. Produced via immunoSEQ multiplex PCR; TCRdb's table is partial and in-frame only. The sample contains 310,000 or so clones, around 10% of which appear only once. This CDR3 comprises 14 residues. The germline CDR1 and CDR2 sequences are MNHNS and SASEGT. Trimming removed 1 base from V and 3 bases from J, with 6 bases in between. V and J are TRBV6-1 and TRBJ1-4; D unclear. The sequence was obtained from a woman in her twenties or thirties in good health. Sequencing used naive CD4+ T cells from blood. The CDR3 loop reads CASSEGRPNEKLFF. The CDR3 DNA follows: TGTGCCAGCAGTGAAGGGAGGCCTAATGAAAAACTGTTTTTT.